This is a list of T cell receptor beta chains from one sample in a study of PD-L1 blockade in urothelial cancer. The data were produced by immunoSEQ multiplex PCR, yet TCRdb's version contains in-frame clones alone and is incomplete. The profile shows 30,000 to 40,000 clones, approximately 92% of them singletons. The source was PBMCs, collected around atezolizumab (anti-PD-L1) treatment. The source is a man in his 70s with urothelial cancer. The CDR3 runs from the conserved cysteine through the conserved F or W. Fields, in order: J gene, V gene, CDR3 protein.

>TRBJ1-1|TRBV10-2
CASSESSGRVFLRNTEAFF
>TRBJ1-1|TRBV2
CARGQGSMNTEAFF
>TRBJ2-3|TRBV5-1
CASSIGTSGPFTDTQYF
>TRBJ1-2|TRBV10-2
CASSESSGLNYGYTF
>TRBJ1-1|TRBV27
CASSSQGSNTEAFF
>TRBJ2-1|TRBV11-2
CASSLDLIVLAGGDNEQFF
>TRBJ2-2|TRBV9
CASSISGRGIGELFF
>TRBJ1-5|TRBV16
CASSHSAGGGQPQHF
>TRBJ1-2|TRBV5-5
CASSFRGRDYGYTF
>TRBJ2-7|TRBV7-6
CASSFMGGEQYF
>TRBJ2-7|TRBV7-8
CASSLEGTSRIYEQYF
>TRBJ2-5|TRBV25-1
CASSEFGRVGETQYF
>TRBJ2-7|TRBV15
CATSRGTSGSPLTEQYF
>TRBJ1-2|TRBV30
CAWSLSRDRVIYGYTF
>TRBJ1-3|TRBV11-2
CASSTGGQGSGNTIYF
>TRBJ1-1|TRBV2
CASSYLFRTEAFF
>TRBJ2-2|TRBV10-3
CAISEGLAVNTGELFF
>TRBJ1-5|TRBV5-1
CASRPTGGSNQPQHF
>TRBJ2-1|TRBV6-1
CASSEAQAAGLGNEQFF
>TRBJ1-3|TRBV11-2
CASSMVGGSSGNTIYF
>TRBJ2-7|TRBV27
CASSPIGQTYEQYF
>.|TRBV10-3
CAISESVPGGEQYF
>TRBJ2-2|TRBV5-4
CASSLAPQAANTGELFF
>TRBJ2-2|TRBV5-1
CASGDPGLARNTGELFF
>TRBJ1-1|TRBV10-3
CAISGGQGGTEAFF
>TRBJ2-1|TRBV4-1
CASSQATWAGGSGYNEQFF
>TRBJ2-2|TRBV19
CASRPKGQGARRDTGELFF
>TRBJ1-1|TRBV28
CASSLGGGNTEAFF
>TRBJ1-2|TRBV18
CASSPGQNYGYTF
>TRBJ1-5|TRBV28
CASHRQGMDQPQHF
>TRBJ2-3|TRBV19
CASSIGLVGTDTQYF
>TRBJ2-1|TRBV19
CASSIFAGGVDEQFF
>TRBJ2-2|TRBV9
CASSDSGVSGELFF
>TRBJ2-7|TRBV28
CASSLWGGDAGTYEQYF
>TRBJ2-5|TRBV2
CASSAGLAVETQYF
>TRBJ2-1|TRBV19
CASSIVRVTLNNEQFF
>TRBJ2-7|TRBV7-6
CASSRGQTYEQYF
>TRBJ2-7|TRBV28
CASSSPEGRQYF
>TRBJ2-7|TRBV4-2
CASSQAGSYEQYF
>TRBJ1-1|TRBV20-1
CSPGGRGAFF
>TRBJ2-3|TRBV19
CASSVTSGRTDTQYF
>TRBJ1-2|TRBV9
CASSSNQGQGAYGYTF
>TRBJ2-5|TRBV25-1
CASSEWQNQETQYF
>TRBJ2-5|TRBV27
CASSLRRGHIRETQYF
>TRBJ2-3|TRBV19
CASSSTSGRADTQYF
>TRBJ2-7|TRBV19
CASSSGRAGEQYF
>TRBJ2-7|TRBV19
CASSISGTGGEQYF
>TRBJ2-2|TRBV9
CASSPWTGDPGELFF
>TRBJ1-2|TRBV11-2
CASSLYIPGPRDYGYTF
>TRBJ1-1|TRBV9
CASSVEAGPGTEAFF
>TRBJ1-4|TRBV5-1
CASSLEGRGEKKLFF
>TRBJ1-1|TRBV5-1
CASSLRSNTEAFF
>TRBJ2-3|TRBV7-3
CASSPPRGSGMINTQYF
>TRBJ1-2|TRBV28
CASSLSSGTNYGYTF
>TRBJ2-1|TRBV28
CASKKREGYNEQFF
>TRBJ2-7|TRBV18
CASSPREQGEQYF
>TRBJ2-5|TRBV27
CASSPQRTGGPETQYF